The T cell receptor (beta chain) described here comes from a study of blood T cell repertoires in COVID-19. The wider study: Acute-phase and convalescent COVID-19 samples originated in the United States, Italy and Spain. T cells, B-cell-depleted T cells, or PBMCs supplied cDNA or gDNA.

Among Cohort 3 donors, those recovered had two negative PCRs, clearance, or symptom resolution. Original handling: It was from reference gene primer amplification that nucleated cell counts were estimated. Only in-frame clones appear in the TCRdb table, and some are missing; sequencing was by immunoSEQ multiplex PCR. For V, J and clone size, that table is used; D and trimming come from the DNA. The sample includes about 140,000 clones, around 73% of them seen just once. The germline gives CDR1 MNHEY, CDR2 SVGAGI. The CDR3 has 13 residues. Losses at the gene ends were 11 bases for V and 7 bases for J; bases not matched to a gene: 12.

The rearrangement uses TRBV6-5 and TRBJ1-2, with 8 positions matching TRBD1. Sequencing was carried out using PBMCs or T cells enriched from blood (not recorded which). This TCR came from a woman between 45 and 65 years old who had recovered from COVID-19. The CDR3 DNA reads TGTGCCGGATCGGACAGGGCTTCGTCTGGCTACACCTTC. This encodes CAGSDRASSGYTF.